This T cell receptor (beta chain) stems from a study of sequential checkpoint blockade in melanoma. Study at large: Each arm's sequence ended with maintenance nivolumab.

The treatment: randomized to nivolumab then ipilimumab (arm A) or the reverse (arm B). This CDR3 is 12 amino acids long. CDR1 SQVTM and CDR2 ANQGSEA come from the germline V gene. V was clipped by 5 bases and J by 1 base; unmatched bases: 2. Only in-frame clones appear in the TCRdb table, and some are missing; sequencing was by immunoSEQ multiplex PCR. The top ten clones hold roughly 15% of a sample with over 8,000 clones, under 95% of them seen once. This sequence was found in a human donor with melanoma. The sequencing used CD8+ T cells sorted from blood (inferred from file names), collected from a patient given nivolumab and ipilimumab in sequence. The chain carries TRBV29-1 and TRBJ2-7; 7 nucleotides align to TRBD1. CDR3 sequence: CSVRQGSYEQYF. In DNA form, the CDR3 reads TGCAGCGTTAGACAGGGATCCTACGAGCAGTACTTC.